The 10 T cell receptor beta chains below all came from one sample that was sequenced in a study of blood T cells in healthy people across ages. A second PCR, run for about 7 to 11 cycles, used a sample-barcoded 5' primer plus a J-beta primer mix. One entry per CDR3 protein results from TCRdb running MiXCR on the 5' RACE reads. This sample has some 710,000 distinct CDR3 sequences; about a fifth occur once, and the top ten carry 22%. The specimen sequenced was blood. Source of these receptors: a man between 65 and 85 years old in good health.

This clonotype was counted between two and nine times. The chain is built from TRBV3-1 and TRBJ2-1, with 7 bases that match TRBD1. CDR3 size: 17 residues. Germline values: CDR1 LGHDT, CDR2 YNNKEL (reference sequence). Losses at the gene ends were 0 bases for V and 9 bases for J; bases not matched to a gene: 14. CDR3 region: CASSQDIAQGVRGEQFF. The CDR3 nucleotides read TGTGCCAGCAGCCAAGATATAGCGCAGGGGGTCAGGGGTGAGCAGTTCTTC.

The chain is built from TRBV9 and TRBJ2-7; D ambiguous. Trimming took 0 bases from V and 0 from J, leaving 10 bases between them. This CDR3 is 15 amino acids long. In germline, CDR1 is SGDLS, CDR2 YYNGEE. CDR3 amino acids: CASSVGFLSSYEQYF. The CDR3, as DNA: TGTGCCAGCAGCGTAGGTTTCCTCAGCTCCTACGAGCAGTACTTC. Together with reference TRBV9 and TRBJ2-7, the CDR3 gives the full variable domain: DSGVTQTPKHLITATGQRVTLRCSPRSGDLSVYWYQQSLDQGLQFLIQYYNGEERAKGNILERFSAQQFPDLHSELNLSSLELGDSALYFCASSVGFLSSYEQYFGPGTRLTVT.

At least ten counts were recorded for this clonotype. CDR3 sequence: CASSQGMWTEQFF. In nucleotides, the CDR3 is TGTGCCAGCAGCCAAGGGATGTGGACTGAGCAGTTCTTC. The chain combines TRBV14 with TRBJ2-1; D is undetermined. V lost 1 base and J 9 bases, leaving 10 bases between the germline ends. Looked up from germline, CDR1 is SGHDN and CDR2 is FVKESK. There are 13 residues in the CDR3.

This clonotype was seen many times. V gene TRBV12-3 or TRBV12-4 combines with J gene TRBJ2-5; 9 nucleotides align to TRBD2. V dropped 7 bases and J dropped 4; count of bases not matched to a gene: 7. The CDR3 is 14 amino acids. The CDR3 reads CASIPSGVGETQYF. CDR3 in DNA: TGTGCCAGCATCCCTAGCGGGGTAGGAGAGACCCAGTACTTC.

Only a few counts were recorded for this clonotype. The chain combines TRBV5-8 with TRBJ2-1; D may be TRBD1 (6 bases). Judging by the DNA end, TRBJ2-5 fits better; the J call may be wrong. CDR3 length equals 14 residues. Germline-derived CDR1 and CDR2 are SGHTS and YDEGEE. The CDR3 DNA reads TGTGCCAGCAGCTCATGGACAGCGCCCGGGACCCAGTACTTC. Residues: CASSSWTAPGTQYF.

The sample holds many counts of this clonotype. The V and J genes are TRBV5-6 and TRBJ1-2; TRBD1 matches at 7 bases. The germline CDR1 and CDR2 sequences are SGHDT and YYEEEE. The V gene end was trimmed by 7 bases and the J gene end by 4 bases; junction bases not matched to a gene: 7. This CDR3 contains 13 residues. The CDR3 sequence is CASVLQGFYGYTF. CDR3 sequence (DNA): TGTGCCAGCGTACTACAGGGGTTCTATGGCTACACCTTC.

The table lists this clonotype with a few counts. The J gene is TRBJ2-3, the V gene TRBV20-1, with 9 bases identical to TRBD2. Trimming took 4 bases from V and 7 from J; bases not matched to a gene: 9. Germline lookup yields CDR1 DFQATT and CDR2 SNEGSKA (reference sequence). CDR3 length equals 14 residues. CDR3 in DNA: TGCAGTGCTACCGGGCTAGCGGGGTACTATACGCAGTATTTT. This sequence encodes CSATGLAGYYTQYF.

DNA of the CDR3: TGTGCCAGCAGCGTACGGCCGGACGGGAATGAGCAGTTCTTC. It translates to CASSVRPDGNEQFF. The V gene is TRBV9, the J gene TRBJ2-7; D is unclear. The DNA end is a closer match to TRBJ2-1, so the J assignment may be wrong. The CDR3 consists of 14 residues. Per germline, CDR1 SGDLS and CDR2 YYNGEE.

This clonotype showed up just a few times. V and J are TRBV6-6 and TRBJ1-1; D possibly corresponds to TRBD1 (5 bases). V was clipped by 8 bases and J by 4 bases, with 17 bases between them. The germline V gene has CDR1 MNHNY and CDR2 SVGAGI (reference sequence). The CDR3 consists of 14 residues. This CDR3 reads CASSQTVGGTEAFF. The DNA for the CDR3 is TGTGCCAGCTCCCAAACCGTGGGGGGCACTGAAGCTTTCTTT.

The rearrangement uses TRBV11-3 and TRBJ2-3, with 7 bases identical to TRBD2. The ends lost 2 bases at V and 4 bases at J; junction bases unmatched: 3. The CDR3 contains 14 residues. Germline lookup yields CDR1 SGHNT and CDR2 YENEEA. The CDR3 sequence is CASSLITSADTQYF. CDR3 coding DNA: TGTGCCAGCAGCTTAATCACTAGCGCAGATACGCAGTATTTT.